These T cell receptor beta chains were read from a single sample in a study of low-dose radiotherapy and immunotherapy resistance in tumors. TCRdb re-called the reads with MiXCR, one entry per CDR3 protein. The table lists about 89,000 distinct CDR3 sequences, 9.4% of them singletons. Source: PBMCs, taken before treatment. The source of these receptors is a male donor with prostate cancer. Each CDR3 is given with its conserved first and last residue. Fields, in order: V gene, clone size, D gene, J gene, CDR3 DNA, CDR3 protein. The D gene is left open where the match is weak. A clone size is listed for some rows: how often the clone was seen (once, few, many), or a class if it is expanded.

v_call: TRBV5-1; clone_size: many; d_call: TRBD1; j_call: TRBJ2-7; cdr3_nt: TGCGCCAGCAGTTCCGGGACAGCGAAGGTCGAGCAGTACTTC; cdr3_aa: CASSSGTAKVEQYF
v_call: TRBV20-1; clone_size: many; d_call: TRBD2; j_call: TRBJ2-7; cdr3_nt: TGCAGTGCTAGTGGGACTAGCGGGAGTTTCGAGCAGTACTTC; cdr3_aa: CSASGTSGSFEQYF
v_call: TRBV7-9; clone_size: many; d_call: -; j_call: TRBJ2-2; cdr3_nt: TGTGCCAGCACGCGGAACACCGGGGAGCTGTTTTTT; cdr3_aa: CASTRNTGELFF
v_call: TRBV10-2; clone_size: many; d_call: -; j_call: TRBJ2-7; cdr3_nt: TGCGCCAGCAGTGAGTCACCACGCGTCTCCTACGAGCAGTACTTC; cdr3_aa: CASSESPRVSYEQYF
v_call: TRBV27; clone_size: many; d_call: -; j_call: TRBJ2-1; cdr3_nt: TGTGCCAGCAGTTTATTGGGGGCTTGGGAGCAGTTCTTC; cdr3_aa: CASSLLGAWEQFF
v_call: TRBV10-3; clone_size: few; d_call: TRBD2; j_call: TRBJ2-5; cdr3_nt: TGTGCCATCAGTGAGTCGGGACTAGCCACCGTCGAGACCCAGTACTTC; cdr3_aa: CAISESGLATVETQYF
v_call: TRBV5-1; clone_size: -; d_call: -; j_call: TRBJ2-5; cdr3_nt: TGCGCCAGCAGCTTGCGGGAGTACGGTGAGACCCAGTACTTC; cdr3_aa: CASSLREYGETQYF
v_call: TRBV7-8; clone_size: many; d_call: TRBD1; j_call: TRBJ1-2; cdr3_nt: TGTGCCAGCAGCTTCCGAGACAGGGGCCACTATGGCTACACCTTC; cdr3_aa: CASSFRDRGHYGYTF
v_call: TRBV20-1; clone_size: many; d_call: -; j_call: TRBJ2-5; cdr3_nt: TGCAGTGCTAGAGGGCAGGCGGGGGAGACCCAGTACTTC; cdr3_aa: CSARGQAGETQYF
v_call: TRBV28; clone_size: many; d_call: TRBD1; j_call: TRBJ1-5; cdr3_nt: TGTGCCAGCAGCCCCGGGACAGGGGAGCAGCCCCAGCATTTT; cdr3_aa: CASSPGTGEQPQHF
v_call: TRBV20-1; clone_size: -; d_call: -; j_call: TRBJ2-7; cdr3_nt: TGCAGTGCTCGGTTGGACACGAGCTCCTACGAGCAGTACTTC; cdr3_aa: CSARLDTSSYEQYF
v_call: TRBV6-5; clone_size: many; d_call: -; j_call: TRBJ2-6; cdr3_nt: TGTGCCGCTCAGGGTGGGGGCGCCTCTGGGGCCAACGTCCTGACTTTC; cdr3_aa: CAAQGGGASGANVLTF
v_call: TRBV27; clone_size: many; d_call: TRBD1; j_call: TRBJ2-1; cdr3_nt: TGTGCCAGCAGTTTAACCGGGACAGGGTGGTTCGATGAGCAGTTCTTC; cdr3_aa: CASSLTGTGWFDEQFF
v_call: TRBV7-2; clone_size: many; d_call: -; j_call: TRBJ1-1; cdr3_nt: TGTGCCAGCAGCTTAGAGGTAGGGGGGCACACTGAAGCTTTCTTT; cdr3_aa: CASSLEVGGHTEAFF
v_call: TRBV24-1; clone_size: many; d_call: -; j_call: TRBJ2-5; cdr3_nt: TGTGCCACCAGTGATCGGGTGGGAGCTGACGAGACCCAGTACTTC; cdr3_aa: CATSDRVGADETQYF
v_call: TRBV6-1; clone_size: many; d_call: -; j_call: TRBJ1-5; cdr3_nt: TGTGCCAGCAGTTCCGACAAGTTTAGCAATCAGCCCCAGCATTTT; cdr3_aa: CASSSDKFSNQPQHF
v_call: TRBV5-5; clone_size: many; d_call: -; j_call: TRBJ1-2; cdr3_nt: TGTGCCAGCAGCTTGGCCTGGACAGCTAACTATGGCTACACCTTC; cdr3_aa: CASSLAWTANYGYTF
v_call: TRBV7-6; clone_size: many; d_call: TRBD1; j_call: TRBJ2-1; cdr3_nt: TGTGCCAGCAGCCCCGGACAGGGGGCTATCAATGAGCAGTTCTTC; cdr3_aa: CASSPGQGAINEQFF
v_call: TRBV18; clone_size: many; d_call: -; j_call: TRBJ2-1; cdr3_nt: TGTGCCAGCTCATCTCGGGGGCTATACAATGAGCAGTTCTTC; cdr3_aa: CASSSRGLYNEQFF
v_call: TRBV20-1; clone_size: many; d_call: TRBD1; j_call: TRBJ1-4; cdr3_nt: TGCAGTCCTCACAGGGGGTCTAGTGAAAAACTGTTTTTT; cdr3_aa: CSPHRGSSEKLFF
v_call: TRBV29-1; clone_size: many; d_call: -; j_call: TRBJ2-7; cdr3_nt: TGCAGCGTTGGGCTCCGAGGTGACGAGCAGTACTTC; cdr3_aa: CSVGLRGDEQYF
v_call: TRBV28; clone_size: many; d_call: TRBD2; j_call: TRBJ2-3; cdr3_nt: TGTGCCAGCAGTTTCGCGGGAGGGTCTGTCACAGATACGCAGTATTTT; cdr3_aa: CASSFAGGSVTDTQYF
v_call: TRBV13; clone_size: many; d_call: -; j_call: TRBJ1-1; cdr3_nt: TGTGCCAGCAGCCGACGGGAGAACACTGAAGCTTTCTTT; cdr3_aa: CASSRRENTEAFF
v_call: TRBV30; clone_size: many; d_call: TRBD1; j_call: TRBJ1-1; cdr3_nt: TGTGCCTGGAGTCGACAGGGGGCCACTGAAGCTTTCTTT; cdr3_aa: CAWSRQGATEAFF
v_call: TRBV20-1; clone_size: many; d_call: TRBD1; j_call: TRBJ2-3; cdr3_nt: TGCAGTGCTACCCGGGACAGGGCCCGAGGGGGCACAGATACGCAGTATTTT; cdr3_aa: CSATRDRARGGTDTQYF
v_call: TRBV28; clone_size: many; d_call: TRBD2; j_call: TRBJ2-7; cdr3_nt: TGTGCCAGCAGTTCTTGGACTAGCGGGGCCTACGAGCAGTACTTC; cdr3_aa: CASSSWTSGAYEQYF
v_call: TRBV5-6; clone_size: many; d_call: -; j_call: TRBJ2-1; cdr3_nt: TGTGCCAGCAGCCCCCCCGGAGCGGTTTCCTACAATGAGCAGTTCTTC; cdr3_aa: CASSPPGAVSYNEQFF
v_call: TRBV19; clone_size: many; d_call: -; j_call: TRBJ1-5; cdr3_nt: TGTGCCAGTAGTATACCGGGGGGCGGTCAGCCCCAGCATTTT; cdr3_aa: CASSIPGGGQPQHF
v_call: TRBV29-1; clone_size: many; d_call: -; j_call: TRBJ1-1; cdr3_nt: TGCAGCGTTGCCGACACCTTGAACACTGAAGCTTTCTTT; cdr3_aa: CSVADTLNTEAFF
v_call: TRBV29-1; clone_size: many; d_call: -; j_call: TRBJ2-5; cdr3_nt: TGCAGCGTGGCCTGGGGGTCCGACAGGGAGACCCAGTACTTC; cdr3_aa: CSVAWGSDRETQYF
v_call: TRBV10-2; clone_size: many; d_call: -; j_call: TRBJ2-7; cdr3_nt: TGCGCCAGCAGTGACCCGACACCCTACGAGCAGTACTTC; cdr3_aa: CASSDPTPYEQYF
v_call: TRBV28; clone_size: many; d_call: -; j_call: TRBJ2-4; cdr3_nt: TGTGCCAGCAGCGGAACAGGGACCTTAGCCAAAAACATTCAGTACTTC; cdr3_aa: CASSGTGTLAKNIQYF
v_call: TRBV5-6; clone_size: many; d_call: -; j_call: TRBJ2-1; cdr3_nt: TGTGCCAGCAGCTTGGCCAGGGGCTCGAGCTCCTACAATGAGCAGTTCTTC; cdr3_aa: CASSLARGSSSYNEQFF
v_call: TRBV29-1; clone_size: many; d_call: TRBD1; j_call: TRBJ2-3; cdr3_nt: TGCAGCGGGACAGGGGGCTTCACAGATACGCAGTATTTT; cdr3_aa: CSGTGGFTDTQYF
v_call: TRBV7-6; clone_size: many; d_call: TRBD2; j_call: TRBJ2-3; cdr3_nt: TGTGCCAGCAGCGGAGCGGGAGGACCTCCGGGCACAGATACGCAGTATTTT; cdr3_aa: CASSGAGGPPGTDTQYF
v_call: TRBV28; clone_size: many; d_call: TRBD2; j_call: TRBJ2-7; cdr3_nt: TGTGCCAGCAGCCCGGGGGGGGACGATTACGAGCAGTACTTC; cdr3_aa: CASSPGGDDYEQYF
v_call: TRBV3-1; clone_size: -; d_call: TRBD2; j_call: TRBJ2-1; cdr3_nt: TGTGCCAGCAGCCCCCTATTAGCGGGACCCTACAATGAGCAGTTCTTC; cdr3_aa: CASSPLLAGPYNEQFF
v_call: TRBV28; clone_size: few; d_call: -; j_call: TRBJ2-5; cdr3_nt: TGTGCCAGCAGTTGGGTCCAAGAGACCCAGTACTTC; cdr3_aa: CASSWVQETQYF
v_call: TRBV20-1; clone_size: many; d_call: TRBD2; j_call: TRBJ2-3; cdr3_nt: TGCAGTGCTAGCTGGGGACTAGCGGGCACAGATACGCAGTATTTT; cdr3_aa: CSASWGLAGTDTQYF
v_call: TRBV6-5; clone_size: many; d_call: -; j_call: TRBJ2-7; cdr3_nt: TGTGCCAGCAGTTACTCGACTCCGGTCCTGCCTTACGAGCAGTACTTC; cdr3_aa: CASSYSTPVLPYEQYF
v_call: TRBV28; clone_size: -; d_call: -; j_call: TRBJ2-2; cdr3_nt: -; cdr3_aa: CASTQRGIGWTGELFFF
v_call: TRBV24-1; clone_size: many; d_call: TRBD2; j_call: TRBJ2-1; cdr3_nt: TGTGCCACCAGTGATAATAGCGGGAGGGTAAATGAGCAGTTCTTC; cdr3_aa: CATSDNSGRVNEQFF
v_call: TRBV28; clone_size: many; d_call: TRBD2; j_call: TRBJ2-1; cdr3_nt: TGTGCCAGCAGTTTCGGGACTAGCGGGAATCATGAGCAGTTCTTC; cdr3_aa: CASSFGTSGNHEQFF
v_call: TRBV27; clone_size: -; d_call: -; j_call: TRBJ1-5; cdr3_nt: TGTGCCAGCAGGTCCTGGGGAGGCAATCAGCCCCAGCATTTT; cdr3_aa: CASRSWGGNQPQHF
v_call: TRBV5-1; clone_size: few; d_call: -; j_call: TRBJ1-6; cdr3_nt: TGCGCCAGCAGCTTGGAGGCAGGAATTAATTCACCCCTCCACTTT; cdr3_aa: CASSLEAGINSPLHF
v_call: TRBV27; clone_size: many; d_call: -; j_call: TRBJ2-2; cdr3_nt: TGTGCCAGCAGTTCCCCTCTCCGGGAATCCGGGGAGCTGTTTTTT; cdr3_aa: CASSSPLRESGELFF